The T cell receptor beta chain described here comes from a study of memory CD4+ T cells and cytomegalovirus serostatus. Single viable CD3+CD4+CD8-CD45RO+ cells were sorted as the memory CD4+ T cells. Data came from immunoSEQ multiplex PCR; TCRdb stores just in-frame clones and leaves some out. There are some 52,000 clones in the sample; more than 70% occur only once, and around 1.5% lies in the top ten. The CDR3 length is 14 residues. The trim removed 5 bases at V and 8 bases at J, leaving 10 bases unmatched. In germline, CDR1 is LNHDA, CDR2 SQIVND (reference sequence). The clonotype originates from an adult in good health and CMV-seropositive. Sequenced material: memory CD4+ T cells from blood. J is TRBJ2-7 and V is TRBV19; 9 nucleotides agree with TRBD2. The CDR3 DNA sequence: TGTGCCAGTAGTTGGAAGCGGGGGGTGGGGCAGCAGTACTTC. This sequence encodes CASSWKRGVGQQYF.